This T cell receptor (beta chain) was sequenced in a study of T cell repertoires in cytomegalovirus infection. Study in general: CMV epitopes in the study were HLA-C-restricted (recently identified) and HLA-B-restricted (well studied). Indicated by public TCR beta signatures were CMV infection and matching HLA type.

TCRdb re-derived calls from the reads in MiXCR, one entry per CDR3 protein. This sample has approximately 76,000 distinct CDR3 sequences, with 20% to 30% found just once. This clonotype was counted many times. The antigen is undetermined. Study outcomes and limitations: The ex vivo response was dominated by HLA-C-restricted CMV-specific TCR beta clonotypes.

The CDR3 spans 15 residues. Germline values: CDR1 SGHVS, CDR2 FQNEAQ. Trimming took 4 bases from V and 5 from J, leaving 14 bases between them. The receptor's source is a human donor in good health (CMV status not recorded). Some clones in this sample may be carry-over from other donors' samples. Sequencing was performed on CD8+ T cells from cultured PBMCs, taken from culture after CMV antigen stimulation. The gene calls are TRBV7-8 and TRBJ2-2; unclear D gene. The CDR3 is CASSSGGVGTGELFF. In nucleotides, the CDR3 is TGTGCCAGCAGCTCCGGTGGAGTAGGGACCGGGGAGCTGTTTTTT. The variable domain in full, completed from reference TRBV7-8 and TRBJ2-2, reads GAGVSQSPRYKVAKRGQDVALRCDPISGHVSLFWYQQALGQGPEFLTYFQNEAQLDKSGLPSDRFFAERPEGSVSTLKIQRTQQEDSAVYLCASSSGGVGTGELFFGEGSRLTVL.